This T cell receptor (beta chain) was retrieved from a study of shared clonotypes between healthy human individuals. Study observations and caveats: The researchers took only blood, and tissue repertoires probably look different. The rarefaction results pointed to incomplete sorted-subset sequencing despite large depth. Non-shared clonotypes had lower generation probabilities than those shared by all four donors.

A remark on this clone: Antigen specificity is unknown.

In the original processing: ImmunoSEQ supplied junction-only sequences lacking quality scores, so filtering was different. Some clones are missing from TCRdb's copy, which holds only in-frame ones; the method was immunoSEQ multiplex PCR. From that table come the V and J calls and clone size; the DNA was used to work out D and trimming. The data contain approximately 2.1 million clones, approximately 93% of them singletons. The V segment lost 5 bases and the J segment 0 bases; nucleotides outside the gene matches: 12. The germline V gene encodes CDR1 SGHVS and CDR2 FNYEAQ. CDR3 length: 18 amino acids.

Sequenced input: naive CD4+ T cells from PBMCs. Subset denoted: CD45RA+ positively selected. The source of this sequence is a man aged 18 to 30 in good health. Some clones in this sample may be carry-over from other donors' samples. The chain combines TRBV7-6 with TRBJ2-2; 7 positions match TRBD2. The DNA of the CDR3 is TGTGCCAGCAGCCCACGGGAGGCTAGCGCTGCGAACACCGGGGAGCTGTTTTTT. Translating gives CASSPREASAANTGELFF.